This T cell receptor beta chain originates from a study of cytomegalovirus exposure and HLA in healthy donors. Study-wide results and caveats: Sequencing likely caused a cluster of highly shared sequence variants. A link between a missense DCLRE1C variant and TCR beta V- and J-gene trimming emerged from a later analysis.

This clone was seen more than once but under ten times. Antigen unknown. Germline lookup yields CDR1 MDHEN and CDR2 SYDVKM. V trimming: 3 bases; J trimming: 6 bases; junction bases outside the gene matches: 4. This CDR3 is built from 14 residues. PCR primers comprised 60 Vbeta and 13 Jbeta primers. Sequencing used immunoSEQ multiplex PCR; TCRdb keeps in-frame clones, though not all of them. The data hold approximately 150,000 clones, with 82% observed a single time. The chain recombines TRBV28 with TRBJ2-2, with 7 bases aligning to TRBD1. What was sequenced was PBMCs. The sequence came from a man aged 25-40 years in good health and CMV-seropositive. The CDR3 protein is CASSLRGRPGELFF. The CDR3 DNA reads TGTGCCAGCAGTTTGAGGGGGCGCCCCGGGGAGCTGTTTTTT.